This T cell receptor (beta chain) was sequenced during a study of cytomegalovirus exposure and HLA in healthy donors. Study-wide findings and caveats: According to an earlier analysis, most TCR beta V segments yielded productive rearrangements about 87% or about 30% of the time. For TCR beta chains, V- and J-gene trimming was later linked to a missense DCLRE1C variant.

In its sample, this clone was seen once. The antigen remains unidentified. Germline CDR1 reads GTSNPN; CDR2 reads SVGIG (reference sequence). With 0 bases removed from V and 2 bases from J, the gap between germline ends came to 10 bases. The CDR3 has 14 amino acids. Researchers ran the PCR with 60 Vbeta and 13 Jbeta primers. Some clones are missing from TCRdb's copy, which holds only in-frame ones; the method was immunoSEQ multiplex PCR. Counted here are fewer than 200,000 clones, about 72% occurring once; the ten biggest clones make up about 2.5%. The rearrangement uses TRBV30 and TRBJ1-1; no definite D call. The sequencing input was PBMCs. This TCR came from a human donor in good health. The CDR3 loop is CAWSVHPDNTEAFF. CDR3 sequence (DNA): TGTGCCTGGAGTGTACACCCAGATAACACTGAAGCTTTCTTT. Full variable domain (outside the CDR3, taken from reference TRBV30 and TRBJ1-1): SQTIHQWPATLVQPVGSPLSLECTVEGTSNPNLYWYRQAAGRGLQLLFYSVGIGQISSEVPQNLSASRPQDRQFILSSKKLLLSDSGFYLCAWSVHPDNTEAFFGQGTRLTVV.